What follows are 25 T cell receptor beta chains derived from one specimen sequenced in a study of T cells after yellow fever vaccination. Using its own MiXCR run on the 5' RACE reads, TCRdb lists one record per CDR3 protein. This sample has fewer than 450,000 distinct CDR3 sequences, with about 9.9% found just once. Sequencing used PBMCs, obtained on the day of the first yellow fever vaccination. Receptors originate from a young man who received the YFV17D yellow fever vaccine.

This clonotype occurred a few times. This sequence joins TRBV5-1 and TRBJ1-2; D is unresolved. Trimming stripped 3 bases from V and 6 bases from J, with 18 bases between. CDR1 and CDR2 from the germline V gene are SGHRS and YFSETQ. The CDR3 contains 15 residues. The CDR3 reads CASSSHSRERNGYTF. The CDR3 DNA is TGCGCCAGCAGCTCACATTCCCGGGAAAGGAATGGCTACACCTTC.

The J gene is TRBJ2-7, the V gene TRBV6-2 or TRBV6-3; D is uncertain. V lost 2 bases and J lost 6, with 5 bases in between. CDR1 is MNHEY and CDR2 is SVGEGT in the germline V gene. The CDR3 covers 11 residues. CDR3 sequence: CASSYRREQYF. The CDR3 DNA reads as TGTGCCAGCAGTTACAGGCGCGAGCAGTACTTC.

This clonotype came up many times. The rearrangement uses TRBV4-3 and TRBJ1-2; D remains unclear. Per the germline V gene, CDR1 is LGHNA and CDR2 is YSLEER. The V and J ends lost 1 base and 4 bases respectively, with 10 bases between them. The CDR3 extends over 14 amino acids. CDR3 in DNA: TGCGCCAGCAGCCAAGCTCCGGGATCCTATGGCTACACCTTC. Protein: CASSQAPGSYGYTF.

V and J are TRBV6-2 or TRBV6-3 and TRBJ2-6; tentatively, D is TRBD1 or TRBD2 (6 bases each). Germline V gives CDR1 MNHEY, CDR2 SVGEGT. V was pared by 2 bases and J by 1 base, with 21 bases between. This CDR3 has 20 amino acids. The CDR3 bases are TGTGCCAGCAGTTACCTCCCGGGGGCTCGGAGGTTTTCTGGGGCCAACGTCCTGACTTTC. Translation gives CASSYLPGARRFSGANVLTF.

This clonotype has ten or more counts. CDR3 in amino acids: CSARDRDRGTDTQYF. The CDR3 DNA sequence: TGCAGTGCTAGGGACCGGGACAGGGGAACAGATACGCAGTATTTT. The chain employs TRBV20-1 and TRBJ2-3, with TRBD1 matching 10 bases. The CDR3 length is 15 residues. Germline loops: CDR1 DFQATT, CDR2 SNEGSKA (reference sequence). Germline trimming cut 3 bases from V and 3 bases from J; bases unmatched to any gene: 6.

The rearrangement joins TRBV9 to TRBJ1-6; TRBD1 might be the D (5 bases). V shed 7 bases and J shed 8 bases, with 13 bases lying between them. The CDR3 totals 13 residues. Germline CDR1 is SGDLS and CDR2 is YYNGEE. CDR3 sequence: CASGAGWDSPLHF. The CDR3 DNA sequence: TGTGCCAGCGGGGCAGGGTGGGATTCACCCCTCCACTTT.

The chain employs TRBV5-5 and TRBJ1-2, with D perhaps matching TRBD1 (5 bases). Germline loops: CDR1 SGHKS, CDR2 YYEKEE (reference sequence). Trimming took off 4 bases at V and 5 bases at J, with 15 bases between the two ends. The CDR3 has 14 amino acids. CDR3 protein: CASSMPGPGYGYTF. For the CDR3, the DNA is TGTGCCAGCAGCATGCCGGGACCAGGGTATGGCTACACCTTC.

V is TRBV29-1 and J is TRBJ2-1; 13 bases line up with TRBD2. The CDR3 is made up of 15 amino acids. The ends lost 7 bases at V and 6 bases at J; junction bases unmatched: 9. Per the germline V gene, CDR1 is SQVTM and CDR2 is ANQGSEA. This CDR3 is CSGGTSGEVFNEQFF. The CDR3, as DNA: TGCAGCGGTGGGACTAGCGGGGAGGTCTTCAATGAGCAGTTCTTC.

The rearrangement uses TRBV6-2 or TRBV6-3 and TRBJ2-7; no reliable D call. V was clipped by 2 bases and J by 2 bases, with 10 bases between them. This CDR3 is 14 amino acids long. The V gene's germline CDR1 is MNHEY and CDR2 SVGEGT. The CDR3 reads CASSYDTTTYEQYV. CDR3 DNA: TGTGCCAGCAGTTACGATACCACTACCTACGAGCAGTACGTC.

J is TRBJ2-3 and V is TRBV12-3 or TRBV12-4; the D is unclear. The ends were cut back, 3 bases at V and 2 bases at J, with 3 bases in the middle. This CDR3 has 12 residues. The CDR3 protein is CASSFVTDTQYF. The CDR3 DNA reads as TGTGCCAGCAGTTTCGTCACAGATACGCAGTATTTT.

The chain combines TRBV9 with TRBJ2-1; D is uncertain. Germline lookup yields CDR1 SGDLS and CDR2 YYNGEE. CDR3 size: 14 residues. Trimming pared 0 bases from V and 3 bases from J, leaving 7 bases between. The CDR3 region has the DNA TGTGCCAGCAGCGTAGCCTCAAACTACAATGAGCAGTTCTTC. Protein: CASSVASNYNEQFF.

This clonotype was recorded a few times. The chain combines TRBV11-2 with TRBJ2-1; D possibly matches TRBD1 or TRBD2 (5 bases each). Germline CDR1 SGHAT, CDR2 FQNNGV. This CDR3 is 15 amino acids long. Trimming cost V 9 bases and J 6 bases, with 21 bases left between them. DNA for the CDR3: TGTGCCAGTCGGGTTGTGAGGGGCACGCGCAATGAGCAGTTCTTC. Translating gives CASRVVRGTRNEQFF.

The chain couples TRBV7-9 to TRBJ2-1; 7 bases fit TRBD1. CDR1 SEHNR and CDR2 FQNEAQ come from the germline V gene (reference sequence). This CDR3 is built from 16 residues. V was clipped by 4 bases and J by 1 base; unmatched bases: 7. CDR3: CASSSTGVGSYNEQFF. CDR3 bases: TGTGCCAGCAGCTCCACAGGGGTAGGGTCCTACAATGAGCAGTTCTTC.

J is TRBJ1-1 and V is TRBV4-1, with 7 bases matching TRBD1. CDR3 length equals 18 residues. Germline V lookup: CDR1 MGHRA, CDR2 YSYEKL. Trimming cost V 1 base and J 1 base; bases outside gene matches: 12. The CDR3 DNA sequence: TGCGCCAGCAGCCAAGTCCTAACCACAGGGGCCCGGAACACTGAAGCTTTCTTT. Translation gives CASSQVLTTGARNTEAFF.

The genes are TRBV18 and TRBJ2-5, with a tentative D call TRBD2 (5 bases). Germline V gives CDR1 KGHSH, CDR2 LQKENI. The CDR3 length is 16 residues. Trimming left V 3 bases short and J 1 base short, with 15 bases between. The CDR3 region has the DNA TGTGCCAGCTCACCGGCTACTAGTTTAGGCCAAGAGACCCAGTACTTC. Protein product: CASSPATSLGQETQYF.

This clonotype showed up just a few times. J is TRBJ2-1 and V is TRBV5-4; D is perhaps TRBD1 or TRBD2 (5 bases each). Per germline, CDR1 SGHNT and CDR2 YYREEE (reference sequence). Trimming pared 0 bases from V and 8 bases from J, leaving 12 bases between. The CDR3 spans 14 residues. The CDR3 here is CASSLGGSVYEQFF. The CDR3 DNA follows: TGTGCCAGCAGCTTGGGGGGGTCCGTCTATGAGCAGTTCTTC.

This clonotype was seen a few times. The V and J genes are TRBV4-3 and TRBJ2-7; TRBD2 agrees at 16 bases. This CDR3 contains 19 residues. Germline CDR1 reads LGHNA; CDR2 reads YSLEER. V lost 3 bases and J lost 2; bases outside the gene matches: 10. The CDR3 bases are TGCGCCAGCAGCCAGGTCCCCGGGACTAGCGGGGGGGTAACCTACGAGCAGTACTTC. Its protein is CASSQVPGTSGGVTYEQYF.

The J gene is TRBJ1-1, the V gene TRBV12-3 or TRBV12-4; 9 bases fit TRBD1. V shed 8 bases and J 4 bases; nucleotides not matched to a gene: 17. The CDR3 contains 17 residues. CDR3 DNA sequence: TGTGCCAGCTCCCCGGGGACAGGGTCCATTTTGGGCACTGAAGCTTTCTTT. This gives the protein CASSPGTGSILGTEAFF.

This clonotype was detected only a few times. J is TRBJ2-3 and V is TRBV20-1; D call uncertain. The CDR3 is 13 residues long. Trimming stripped 6 bases from V and 7 bases from J, with 17 bases between. Germline V gene lookup returns CDR1 DFQATT and CDR2 SNEGSKA (reference sequence). The CDR3 loop is CSALSTDTHTQYF. CDR3 DNA: TGCAGTGCCCTTAGCACAGATACGCATACGCAGTATTTT.

J is TRBJ2-3 and V is TRBV4-3, with 8 bases matching TRBD2. The CDR3 runs to 17 residues. With V trimmed by 0 bases and J by 12 bases, 17 bases remained unmatched. Germline loops: CDR1 LGHNA, CDR2 YSLEER. CDR3 nucleotides: TGCGCCAGCAGCCAAGATCAAGGTAGCGGGGCACGAAACCCACAGTATTTT. It yields the protein CASSQDQGSGARNPQYF.

This chain uses TRBV5-1 with TRBJ1-6; D gene unclear. Germline V gives CDR1 SGHRS, CDR2 YFSETQ. V was clipped by 0 bases and J by 9 bases, with 13 bases between them. The CDR3 covers 15 residues. The CDR3 DNA follows: TGCGCCAGCAGCTTGGCCGCGCCAGAGTCTTCACCCCTCCACTTT. It translates to CASSLAAPESSPLHF.

J is TRBJ1-1 and V is TRBV5-1; unclear D gene. Germline V gives CDR1 SGHRS, CDR2 YFSETQ. There are 14 residues in the CDR3. V shed 5 bases and J shed 2 bases, with 13 bases lying between them. The CDR3 sequence is CASRSDVINTEAFF. CDR3 in DNA: TGCGCCAGCAGGAGCGACGTGATTAACACTGAAGCTTTCTTT.

This clonotype was picked up a small number of times. The chain combines TRBV7-6 with TRBJ1-1; D is ambiguous. The CDR3 length is 14 residues. V was clipped by 7 bases and J by 1 base, with 13 bases between them. CDR1 SGHVS and CDR2 FNYEAQ come from the germline V gene. The CDR3, as DNA: TGTGCCAGCACCCTCGGTACCTCGAACACTGAAGCTTTCTTT. It encodes CASTLGTSNTEAFF.

The sample holds a few counts of this clonotype. The chain employs TRBV29-1 and TRBJ1-1, with TRBD1 matching 10 bases. CDR1 SQVTM and CDR2 ANQGSEA come from the germline V gene. The CDR3 covers 13 residues. V lost 7 bases and J lost 5; bases outside the gene matches: 7. The CDR3 here is CSATGQGGTEAFF. The DNA of the CDR3 is TGCAGCGCCACTGGACAGGGGGGTACTGAAGCTTTCTTT.

This clonotype was seen a few times. V gene TRBV5-1 combines with J gene TRBJ2-6; D gene ambiguous. V lost 0 bases, J lost 1 base, and 11 bases lay in between. The germline gives CDR1 SGHRS, CDR2 YFSETQ. The CDR3 has 17 residues. The CDR3 DNA reads as TGCGCCAGCAGCTTGGTTTCGCAGACTTCTGGGGCCAACGTCCTGACTTTC. Encoded protein: CASSLVSQTSGANVLTF. The variable domain in full, completed from reference TRBV5-1 and TRBJ2-6, reads KAGVTQTPRYLIKTRGQQVTLSCSPISGHRSVSWYQQTPGQGLQFLFEYFSETQRNKGNFPGRFSGRQFSNSRSEMNVSTLELGDSALYLCASSLVSQTSGANVLTFGAGSRLTVL.